Included here is one TCR beta chain sequence, with context. The data belong to a study of blood T cell repertoires in COVID-19. Study overall: Spain, Italy and the United States supplied samples that represented acute and convalescent COVID-19. The cDNA or gDNA used as material had been derived from T cells, B-cell-depleted T cells, or PBMCs.

V lost 0 bases to trimming and J lost 2 bases; unmatched junction nucleotides: 1. CDR1 GTSNPN and CDR2 SVGIG come from the germline V gene (reference sequence). CDR3 length: 15 amino acids. This table comes from immunoSEQ multiplex PCR, and its TCRdb copy is limited to in-frame clones, with some not included. The sample includes 150,000 to 200,000 clones, around 83% of them seen just once. Material: peripheral blood. J is TRBJ1-4 and V is TRBV30; 9 bases are a match to TRBD1. The TCR originated in a man younger than 35 with acute or convalescent COVID-19. The DNA for the CDR3 is TGTGCCTGGAGTGTACAGGGGGCTACTAATGAAAAACTGTTTTTT. Protein product: CAWSVQGATNEKLFF.